These 28 T cell receptor beta chains were all obtained from the same sample, sequenced in a study of blood T cell repertoires in COVID-19. The repertoire was sequenced with immunoSEQ multiplex PCR; TCRdb's copy has only in-frame clones and lacks some. The profile shows 130,000 to 150,000 clones, more than 60% of them singletons. Sequencing used peripheral blood. The receptors stem from a man older than 75 with acute or convalescent COVID-19.

The chain recombines TRBV7-2 with TRBJ2-7, with 7 bases matching TRBD2. Trimming at V came to 5 bases and at J to 2 bases, leaving 9 bases not matched to a gene. The CDR3 contains 15 residues. Germline lookup yields CDR1 SGHTA and CDR2 FQGNSA. The CDR3: CASSPGGGTTYEQYF. The CDR3 DNA is TGTGCCAGCAGCCCTGGGGGGGGGACCACCTACGAGCAGTACTTC.

This sequence joins TRBV18 and TRBJ2-1; TRBD1 is a possible D gene (5 bases). Trimming cost V 6 bases and J 12 bases, with 12 bases left between them. The V gene's germline CDR1 is KGHSH and CDR2 LQKENI. This CDR3 has 11 residues. The DNA for the CDR3 is TGTGCCAGCTCTCCGGACAACCTGCAGTTCTTC. Amino acids: CASSPDNLQFF.

The gene calls are TRBV28 and TRBJ2-5, with D perhaps TRBD1 (5 bases). The CDR3 spans 14 residues. V shed 3 bases and J shed 4 bases, with 12 bases lying between them. Germline V gene sequence: CDR1 MDHEN, CDR2 SYDVKM. Here the CDR3 reads CASSFRQGRETQYF. Written as DNA, the CDR3 is TGTGCCAGCAGTTTTCGGCAGGGCCGAGAGACCCAGTACTTC.

The rearrangement links TRBV4-2 to TRBJ2-6, with D possibly matching TRBD2 (5 bases). Germline values: CDR1 LGHNA, CDR2 YNFKEQ. The CDR3 loop spans 23 amino acids. V gave up 0 bases and J gave up 0 bases, with 27 bases separating them. CDR3 DNA sequence: TGTGCCAGCAGCCAAGATCTGGTGGAGGCTCTCTCTCTCTCTCTCTCTGGGGCCAACGTCCTGACTTTC. Amino acids: CASSQDLVEALSLSLSGANVLTF.

The CDR3 here is CASSQDPATGGDNEKLFF. CDR3 sequence (DNA): TGCGCCAGCAGCCAAGATCCCGCCACAGGGGGGGATAATGAAAAACTGTTTTTT. The chain recombines TRBV4-3 with TRBJ1-4; 8 bases fit TRBD1. Unmatched junction bases numbered 10, after V lost 0 bases and J lost 4 bases. The CDR3 extends over 18 amino acids. Germline assignment: CDR1 LGHNA and CDR2 YSLEER.

This sequence joins TRBV9 and TRBJ2-5, with 7 bases identical to TRBD2. The CDR3 extends over 15 amino acids. V lost 4 bases to trimming and J lost 1 base; unmatched junction nucleotides: 7. Germline V gene sequence: CDR1 SGDLS, CDR2 YYNGEE. CDR3 amino acids: CASSPQAGPQETQYF. The DNA of the CDR3 is TGTGCCAGCAGCCCCCAAGCGGGGCCCCAAGAGACCCAGTACTTC.

Comment on this clone: The junction shows a germline mismatch at one end, possibly a read error. The chain joins TRBV6-5 to TRBJ2-7, with D tentatively TRBD2 (5 bases). This CDR3 has 11 amino acids. From germline, CDR1 is MNHEY and CDR2 SVGAGI. CDR3 coding DNA: TGTGCCAGCACCGACTATGAGCCCCTCCTCTTC. Amino acids: CASTDYEPLLF.

CDR3 sequence (DNA): TGTGCCAGCAGCCTAGGGGCAGCTTCCTACAATGAGCAGTTCTTC. Translating it yields CASSLGAASYNEQFF. The chain has TRBV7-6 and TRBJ2-1, with D tentatively TRBD1 (5 bases). CDR3 length equals 15 residues. V lost 5 bases and J 1 base, leaving 12 bases between the germline ends. The V gene's germline CDR1 is SGHVS and CDR2 FNYEAQ.

This clone was counted a single time. This chain links TRBV19 with TRBJ2-7; weak D call: TRBD2 (5 bases). In germline, CDR1 is LNHDA, CDR2 SQIVND (reference sequence). CDR3 size: 15 residues. Trimming removed 7 bases at V and 0 bases at J, with 16 bases between. Written as DNA, the CDR3 is TGTGCCAGTAAGAGGGCAGCTACAGTCTCCTACGAGCAGTACTTC. Amino acid sequence: CASKRAATVSYEQYF. The full variable domain, rest sourced from reference TRBV19 and TRBJ2-7, is DGGITQSPKYLFRKEGQNVTLSCEQNLNHDAMYWYRQDPGQGLRLIYYSQIVNDFQKGDIAEGYSVSREKKESFPLTVTSAQKNPTAFYLCASKRAATVSYEQYFGPGTRLTVT.

The chain couples TRBV7-9 to TRBJ2-7; TRBD1 matches 9 bases. Unmatched junction bases numbered 9, after V lost 5 bases and J lost 4 bases. Germline V gene sequence: CDR1 SEHNR, CDR2 FQNEAQ (reference sequence). The CDR3 runs to 15 residues. CDR3 coding DNA: TGTGCCAGCAGCGCACCGGGACAGGGAAGGTACGAGCAGTACTTC. This codes for CASSAPGQGRYEQYF.

This chain joins TRBV6-5 and TRBJ2-1, with D uncertain. The CDR3 spans 11 residues. Germline CDR1 and CDR2: MNHEY and SVGAGI. Trimming stripped 8 bases from V and 4 bases from J, with 6 bases between. In DNA, the CDR3 is TGTGCCAGCGAACGGTACAATGAGCAGTTCTTC. Translation: CASERYNEQFF.

The chain combines TRBV28 with TRBJ2-7, with D possibly being TRBD2 (6 bases). The CDR3 extends over 19 amino acids. The germline V gene has CDR1 MDHEN and CDR2 SYDVKM. V was trimmed by 6 bases and J by 6 bases, leaving 33 bases between them. Here the CDR3 DNA reads TGTGCCAGCAGGATACCCCTGGGAGGTAATAGGGGCGCCCCTGGCGAGCAGTACTTC. This codes for CASRIPLGGNRGAPGEQYF.

The rearrangement joins TRBV3-1 (or the pseudogene TRBV3-2) to TRBJ2-1, with 9 bases lining up with TRBD1. V lost 4 bases, J lost 8 bases, and 9 bases stayed unmatched. Per the germline V gene, CDR1 is LGHDT and CDR2 is YNNKEL (reference sequence). The length of the CDR3 is 15 residues. As DNA, the CDR3 is TGTGCCAGCAGCCTACCGGGACAGGGTGGCGATGAGCAGTTCTTC. It specifies CASSLPGQGGDEQFF.

The count of this clone is one. The gene calls are TRBV4-1 and TRBJ1-6, with 8 positions matching TRBD1. The germline CDR1 and CDR2 sequences are MGHRA and YSYEKL. The CDR3 is 15 residues long. Trimming cost V 4 bases and J 5 bases; bases outside gene matches: 4. The CDR3, as DNA: TGCGCCAGCAGCCTATCGACAGGGGATAATTCACCCCTCCACTTT. The encoded protein is CASSLSTGDNSPLHF.

This clone was recorded a few times. V and J are TRBV29-1 and TRBJ1-1; 7 bases align to TRBD1. Looked up from germline, CDR1 is SQVTM and CDR2 is ANQGSEA. The CDR3 has 13 residues. The ends lost 6 bases at V and 4 bases at J; junction bases unmatched: 8. The CDR3 sequence: CSVNRGRSTEAFF. The CDR3, as DNA: TGCAGCGTGAACAGGGGTAGGAGCACTGAAGCTTTCTTT.

The genes are TRBV28 and TRBJ2-2; tentative D call: TRBD2 (5 bases). Germline CDR1 and CDR2: MDHEN and SYDVKM. The V and J ends lost 3 bases and 6 bases respectively, with 11 bases between them. This CDR3 spans 14 amino acids. CDR3 sequence reads: CASSLVHGAGELFF. DNA for the CDR3: TGTGCCAGCAGTTTGGTACACGGGGCCGGGGAGCTGTTTTTT.

V gene TRBV18 combines with J gene TRBJ2-2; D is ambiguous. CDR1 and CDR2 from the germline V gene are KGHSH and LQKENI. Trimming removed 1 base at V and 1 base at J, with 7 bases between. This CDR3 spans 15 amino acids. The CDR3 sequence: CASSPRSVNTGELFF. For the CDR3, the DNA is TGTGCCAGCTCACCACGGTCAGTGAACACCGGGGAGCTGTTTTTT. Full variable domain (missing parts from reference TRBV18 and TRBJ2-2): NAGVMQNPRHLVRRRGQEARLRCSPMKGHSHVYWYRQLPEEGLKFMVYLQKENIIDESGMPKERFSAEFPKEGPSILRIQQVVRGDSAAYFCASSPRSVNTGELFFGEGSRLTVL.

The chain has TRBV28 and TRBJ1-5; unclear D gene. This CDR3 region has 16 residues. The ends were cut back, 3 bases at V and 0 bases at J, with 12 bases in the middle. Germline V gene data show CDR1 as MDHEN and CDR2 as SYDVKM. Here the CDR3 reads CASSFPMTRSNQPQHF. The CDR3 DNA follows: TGTGCCAGCAGTTTTCCCATGACACGTAGCAATCAGCCCCAGCATTTT.

This chain connects TRBV28 to TRBJ1-3, with D maybe TRBD1 (5 bases). This CDR3 comprises 15 residues. Trimming stripped 4 bases from V and 5 bases from J, with 15 bases between. Germline assignment: CDR1 MDHEN and CDR2 SYDVKM. CDR3: CASSSLSGVRNTIYF. Here the CDR3 DNA reads TGTGCCAGCAGTTCCCTATCGGGGGTGAGAAACACCATATATTTT.

The J gene is TRBJ1-6, the V gene TRBV7-3, with a weak D call TRBD1 (5 bases). Deletions cut 2 bases from V and 9 bases from J, with 11 bases between. The CDR3 has 14 residues. Germline CDR1 SGHTA, CDR2 FQGTGA. CDR3 nucleotide sequence: TGTGCCAGCAGCTTACAGGGAGGGATTTCACCCCTCCACTTT. It encodes CASSLQGGISPLHF.

This clone showed up just once. The CDR3 bases are TGTGCCAGCAGTATCGACAGGGGGGCGCAGAGTGGCGAAAAACTGTTTTTT. As protein: CASSIDRGAQSGEKLFF. The genes are TRBV28 and TRBJ1-4, with TRBD1 matching over 9 bases. Germline V CDR1 and CDR2: MDHEN, SYDVKM. V lost 5 bases and J lost 8; bases outside the gene matches: 15. This CDR3 spans 17 amino acids.

Here the CDR3 DNA reads TGCGCCAGCAGCCAAGATACCAGGACAGAAGCTTTCTTT. Translation: CASSQDTRTEAFF. The rearrangement uses TRBV4-3 and TRBJ1-1; the D gene is possibly TRBD1 (5 bases). Germline values: CDR1 LGHNA, CDR2 YSLEER. This CDR3 region has 13 residues. Deletions cut 0 bases from V and 8 bases from J, with 10 bases between.

The V call is TRBV7-3, the J call TRBJ1-4; weak D call: TRBD1 (5 bases). V lost 2 bases and J 2 bases, leaving 6 bases between the germline ends. The CDR3 covers 14 residues. Germline values: CDR1 SGHTA, CDR2 FQGTGA. CDR3 protein: CASSLSGTNEKLFF. CDR3 DNA sequence: TGTGCCAGCAGCTTATCAGGGACTAATGAAAAACTGTTTTTT.

This clone was observed a handful of times. The genes are TRBV20-1 and TRBJ2-7; 10 bases agree with TRBD2. The CDR3 spans 14 residues. V dropped 3 bases and J dropped 4; count of bases not matched to a gene: 6. Germline CDR1 and CDR2: DFQATT and SNEGSKA (reference sequence). The CDR3 region is CSASSLAGVYEQYF. The CDR3 nucleotides read TGCAGTGCTAGTTCTCTAGCGGGGGTATACGAGCAGTACTTC.

The chain carries TRBV27 and TRBJ1-5, with 8 nucleotides matching TRBD1. The germline V gene encodes CDR1 MNHEY and CDR2 SMNVEV (reference sequence). The V and J ends lost 6 bases and 7 bases, in that order; junction bases with no gene match: 8. CDR3 size: 14 residues. CDR3 bases: TGTGCCAGCAGCGAAGGACAGGGAGGACAGCCCCAGCATTTT. Its protein is CASSEGQGGQPQHF.

V gene TRBV5-1 combines with J gene TRBJ2-3; 9 nucleotides agree with TRBD2. CDR1 and CDR2 (germline): SGHRS, YFSETQ. This CDR3 spans 16 amino acids. With 4 bases clipped from V and 5 bases from J, the junction kept 11 bases outside the gene matches. The CDR3 loop reads CASSGGASGGIDTQYF. The DNA of the CDR3 is TGCGCCAGCAGCGGCGGGGCCAGCGGGGGGATAGATACGCAGTATTTT.

Written as DNA, the CDR3 is TGTGCCAGCAGCTCTGCCCAGACAGATACGCAGTATTTT. Encoded protein: CASSSAQTDTQYF. The genes are TRBV14 and TRBJ2-3; D gene uncertain. Trimming removed 5 bases from V and 3 bases from J, with 9 bases in between. Germline CDR1 is SGHDN and CDR2 is FVKESK. The length of the CDR3 is 13 residues.

V and J are TRBV19 and TRBJ2-2; TRBD2 matches at 7 bases. Germline V gene lookup returns CDR1 LNHDA and CDR2 SQIVND (reference sequence). The CDR3 consists of 16 residues. V lost 3 bases to trimming and J lost 0 bases; unmatched junction nucleotides: 4. The CDR3 reads CASSIPAGSNTGELFF. The CDR3 DNA sequence: TGTGCCAGTAGTATTCCAGCGGGGTCGAACACCGGGGAGCTGTTTTTT.